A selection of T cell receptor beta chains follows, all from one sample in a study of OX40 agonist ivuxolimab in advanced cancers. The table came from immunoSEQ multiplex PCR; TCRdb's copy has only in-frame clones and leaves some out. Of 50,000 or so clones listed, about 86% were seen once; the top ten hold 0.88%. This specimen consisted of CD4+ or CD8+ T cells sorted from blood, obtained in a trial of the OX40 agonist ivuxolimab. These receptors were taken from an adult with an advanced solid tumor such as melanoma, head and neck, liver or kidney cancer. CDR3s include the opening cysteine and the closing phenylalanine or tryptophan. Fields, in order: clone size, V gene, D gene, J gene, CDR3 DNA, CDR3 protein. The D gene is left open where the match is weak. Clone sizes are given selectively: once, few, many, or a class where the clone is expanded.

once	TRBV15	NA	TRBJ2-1	TGTGCCACCAGCAGAGATATGGACAATGAGCAGTTCTTC	CATSRDMDNEQFF
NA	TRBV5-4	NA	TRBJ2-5	TGTGCCAGCAGCTTGTCTCGGAACCAAGAGACCCAGTACTTC	CASSLSRNQETQYF
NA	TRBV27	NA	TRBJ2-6	TGTGCCAGCAGTTCTCGGACGGGGTCTGGGGCCAACGTCCTGACTTTC	CASSSRTGSGANVLTF
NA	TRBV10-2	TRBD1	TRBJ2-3	TGCGCCAGCAGTGAGCCCGCGAGGACAGGGAACACAGATACGCAGTATTTT	CASSEPARTGNTDTQYF
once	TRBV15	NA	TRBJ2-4	TGTGCCACCAGCAGAGATCTAGCAGAAGCCAAAAACATTCAGTACTTC	CATSRDLAEAKNIQYF
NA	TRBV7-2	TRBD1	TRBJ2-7	TGTGCCAGCAGCTTAGATCCAGGGGGATCCGAGCAGTACTTC	CASSLDPGGSEQYF
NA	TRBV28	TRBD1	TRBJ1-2	TGTGCCAGCAGTTCCGGGACAGCCCATGGCTACACCTTC	CASSSGTAHGYTF
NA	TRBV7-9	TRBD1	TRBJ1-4	TGTGCCAGCAGCCGCGACAGGGGGTATCCTAATGAAAAACTGTTTTTT	CASSRDRGYPNEKLFF
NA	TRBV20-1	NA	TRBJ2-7	TGCAGTGCTAGGAAAGCCTACGAGCAGTACTTC	CSARKAYEQYF
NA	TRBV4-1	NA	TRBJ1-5	TGCGCCAGCCATCCCGGCGGCGGGGAGCCCCAGCATTTT	CASHPGGGEPQHF
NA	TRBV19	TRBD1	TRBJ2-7	TGTGCCAGTAGTTCCCCGGGACAGGGCTCATACGAGCAGTACTTC	CASSSPGQGSYEQYF
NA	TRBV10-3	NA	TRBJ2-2	TGTGCCATCAGTATTACAACGAACACCGGGGAGCTGTTTTTT	CAISITTNTGELFF